This T cell receptor (beta chain) was retrieved from a study of a mutant IDH1 vaccine in newly diagnosed glioma. About the research overall: Patients began vaccination 4-6 weeks after radiotherapy alone, or with temozolomide cycles. Patients arrived already treated with radiotherapy, temozolomide, or both, most having had both.

This clone is a singleton in its sample. The antigen remains unidentified. The CDR3 runs 16 residues. The trim removed 5 bases at V and 7 bases at J, leaving 13 bases unmatched. The germline CDR1 and CDR2 sequences are KGHSH and LQKENI. Here immunoSEQ multiplex PCR was the method, and the copy in TCRdb shows in-frame clones only, minus some. The table includes 70,000 to 100,000 clones, about 91% detected once. As to time point: week 5, during vaccination. The investigators gave 300 ug of mutant IDH1 20-mer peptide in each vaccine dose, together with topical imiquimod. The starting material was PBMCs, obtained from a glioma patient whose treatment included an IDH1 peptide vaccine. The genes are TRBV18 and TRBJ2-1; 8 positions agree with TRBD2. The sequence came from a woman aged 45-65 years with glioma. Here the CDR3 reads CASSFQPGLGWNEQFF. The CDR3 bases are TGTGCCAGCTCATTCCAGCCGGGACTAGGATGGAATGAGCAGTTCTTC.